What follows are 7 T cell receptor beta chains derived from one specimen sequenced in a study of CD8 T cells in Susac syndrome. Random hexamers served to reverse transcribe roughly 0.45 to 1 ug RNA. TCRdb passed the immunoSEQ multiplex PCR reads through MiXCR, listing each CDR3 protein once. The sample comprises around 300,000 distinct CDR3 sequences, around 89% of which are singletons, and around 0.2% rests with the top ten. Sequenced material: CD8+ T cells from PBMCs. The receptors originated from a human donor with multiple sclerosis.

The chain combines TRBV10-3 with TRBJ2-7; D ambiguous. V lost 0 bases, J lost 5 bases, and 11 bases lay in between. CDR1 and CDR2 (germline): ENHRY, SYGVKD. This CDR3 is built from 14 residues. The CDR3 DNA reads TGTGCCATCAGTGAGTCTGGACGGTCGGACGAGCAGTACTTC. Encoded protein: CAISESGRSDEQYF.

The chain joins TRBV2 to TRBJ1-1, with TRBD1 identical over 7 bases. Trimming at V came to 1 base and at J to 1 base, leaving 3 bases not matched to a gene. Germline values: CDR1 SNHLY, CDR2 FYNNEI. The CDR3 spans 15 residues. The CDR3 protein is CASSEEGAGNTEAFF. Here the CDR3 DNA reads TGTGCCAGCAGTGAAGAGGGGGCAGGGAACACTGAAGCTTTCTTT.

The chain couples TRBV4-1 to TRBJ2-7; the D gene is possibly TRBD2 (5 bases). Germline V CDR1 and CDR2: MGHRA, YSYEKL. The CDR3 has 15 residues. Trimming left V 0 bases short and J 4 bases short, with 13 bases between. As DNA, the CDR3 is TGCGCCAGCAGCCAAGACCGAGGGAGTGGGTACGAGCAGTACTTC. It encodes CASSQDRGSGYEQYF.

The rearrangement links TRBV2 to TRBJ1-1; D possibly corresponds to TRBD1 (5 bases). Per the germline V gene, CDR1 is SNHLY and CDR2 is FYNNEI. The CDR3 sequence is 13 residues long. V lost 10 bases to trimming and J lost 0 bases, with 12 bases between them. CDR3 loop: CANMDILNTEAFF. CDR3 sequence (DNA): TGTGCCAATATGGACATCTTGAACACTGAAGCTTTCTTT.

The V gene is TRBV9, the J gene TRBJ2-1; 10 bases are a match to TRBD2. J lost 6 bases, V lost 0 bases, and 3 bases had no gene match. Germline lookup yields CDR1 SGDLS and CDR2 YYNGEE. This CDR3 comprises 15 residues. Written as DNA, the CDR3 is TGTGCCAGCAGCGTAGTAGCGGGAGGTCGCAATGAGCAGTTCTTC. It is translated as CASSVVAGGRNEQFF.

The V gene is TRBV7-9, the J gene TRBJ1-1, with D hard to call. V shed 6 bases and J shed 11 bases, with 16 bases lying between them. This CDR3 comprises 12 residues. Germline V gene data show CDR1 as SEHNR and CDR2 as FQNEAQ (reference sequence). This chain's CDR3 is CASSHSDPEAFF. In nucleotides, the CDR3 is TGTGCCAGCAGTCACAGCGACCCCGAGGCTTTCTTT.

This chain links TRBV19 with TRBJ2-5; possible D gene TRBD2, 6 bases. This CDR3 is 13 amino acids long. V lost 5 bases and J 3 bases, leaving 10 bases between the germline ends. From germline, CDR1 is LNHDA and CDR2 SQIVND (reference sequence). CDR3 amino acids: CASSSVAEETQYF. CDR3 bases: TGTGCCAGTAGTTCCGTAGCGGAAGAGACCCAGTACTTC.